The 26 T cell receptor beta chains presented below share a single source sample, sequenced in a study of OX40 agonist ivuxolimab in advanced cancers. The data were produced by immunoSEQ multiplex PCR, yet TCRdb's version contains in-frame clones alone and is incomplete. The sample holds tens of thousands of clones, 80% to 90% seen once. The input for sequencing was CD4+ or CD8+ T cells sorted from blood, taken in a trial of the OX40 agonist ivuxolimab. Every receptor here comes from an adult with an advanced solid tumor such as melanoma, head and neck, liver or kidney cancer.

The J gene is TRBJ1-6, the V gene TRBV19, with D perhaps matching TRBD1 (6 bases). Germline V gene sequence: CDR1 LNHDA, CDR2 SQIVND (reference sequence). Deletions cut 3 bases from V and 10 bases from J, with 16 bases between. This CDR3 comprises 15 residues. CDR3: CASSIAEGGGSPLHF. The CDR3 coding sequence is TGTGCCAGTAGTATTGCGGAAGGGGGTGGCTCACCCCTCCACTTT. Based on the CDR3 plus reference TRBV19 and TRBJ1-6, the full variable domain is DGGITQSPKYLFRKEGQNVTLSCEQNLNHDAMYWYRQDPGQGLRLIYYSQIVNDFQKGDIAEGYSVSREKKESFPLTVTSAQKNPTAFYLCASSIAEGGGSPLHFGNGTRLTVT.

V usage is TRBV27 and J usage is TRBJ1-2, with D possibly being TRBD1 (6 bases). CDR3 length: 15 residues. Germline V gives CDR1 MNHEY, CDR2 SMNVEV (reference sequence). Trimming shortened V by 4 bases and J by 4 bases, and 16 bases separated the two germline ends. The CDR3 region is CASSSPGTTIYGYTF. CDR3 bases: TGTGCCAGCAGTTCCCCCGGGACAACAATCTATGGCTACACCTTC.

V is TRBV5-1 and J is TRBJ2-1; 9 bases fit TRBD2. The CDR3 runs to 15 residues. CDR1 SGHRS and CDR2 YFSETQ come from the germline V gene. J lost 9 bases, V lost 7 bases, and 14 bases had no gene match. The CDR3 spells CASSLEAGGAVEQFF. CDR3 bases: TGCGCCAGCTCCTTGGAAGCGGGGGGTGCGGTTGAGCAGTTCTTC.

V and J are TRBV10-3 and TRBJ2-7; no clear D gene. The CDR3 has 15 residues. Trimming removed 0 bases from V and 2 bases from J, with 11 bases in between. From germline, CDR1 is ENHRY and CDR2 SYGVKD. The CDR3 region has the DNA TGTGCCATCAGTGAGTCGCCAGGCTCCCCCTACGAGCAGTACTTC. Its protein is CAISESPGSPYEQYF.

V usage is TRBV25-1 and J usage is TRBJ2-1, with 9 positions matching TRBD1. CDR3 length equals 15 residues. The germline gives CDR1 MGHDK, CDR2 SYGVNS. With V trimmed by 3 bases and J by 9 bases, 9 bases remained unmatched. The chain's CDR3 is CASSDPNRGQSEQFF. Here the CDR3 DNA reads TGTGCCAGCAGTGATCCAAACAGGGGGCAGAGTGAGCAGTTCTTC.

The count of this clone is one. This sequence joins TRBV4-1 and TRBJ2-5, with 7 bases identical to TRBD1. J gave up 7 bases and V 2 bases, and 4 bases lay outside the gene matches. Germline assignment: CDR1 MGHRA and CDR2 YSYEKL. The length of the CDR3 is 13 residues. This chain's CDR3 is CASSQTGVGTQYF. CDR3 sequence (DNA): TGCGCCAGCAGCCAAACAGGGGTTGGGACCCAGTACTTC.

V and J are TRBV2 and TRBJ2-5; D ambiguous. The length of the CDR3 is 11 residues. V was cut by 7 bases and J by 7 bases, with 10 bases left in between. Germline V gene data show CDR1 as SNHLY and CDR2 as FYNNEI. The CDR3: CASKREGTQYF. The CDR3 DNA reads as TGTGCCAGCAAGAGAGAAGGGACCCAGTACTTC. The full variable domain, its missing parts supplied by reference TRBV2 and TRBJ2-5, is EPEVTQTPSHQVTQMGQEVILRCVPISNHLYFYWYRQILGQKVEFLVSFYNNEISEKSEIFDDQFSVERPDGSNFTLKIRSTKLEDSAMYFCASKREGTQYFGPGTRLLVL.

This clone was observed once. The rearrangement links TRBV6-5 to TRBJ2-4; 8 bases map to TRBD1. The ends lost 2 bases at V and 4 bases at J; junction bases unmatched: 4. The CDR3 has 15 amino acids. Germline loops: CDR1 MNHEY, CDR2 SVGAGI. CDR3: CASSYGRQGKNIQYF. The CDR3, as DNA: TGTGCCAGCAGTTACGGCCGACAGGGGAAAAACATTCAGTACTTC.

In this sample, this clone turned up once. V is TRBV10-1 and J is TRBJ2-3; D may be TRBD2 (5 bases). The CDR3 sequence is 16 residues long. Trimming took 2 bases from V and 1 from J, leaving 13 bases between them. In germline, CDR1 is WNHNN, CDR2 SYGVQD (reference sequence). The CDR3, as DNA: TGCGCCAGCAGTGAGAAGAGGGCTTCAGGCACAGATACGCAGTATTTT. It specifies CASSEKRASGTDTQYF.

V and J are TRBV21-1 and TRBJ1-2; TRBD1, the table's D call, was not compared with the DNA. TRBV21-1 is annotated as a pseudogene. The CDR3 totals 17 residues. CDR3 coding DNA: TGTGCCAGCAGCAAAGGGAGGGGACAGACCGACAACTATGGCTACACCTTC. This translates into CASSKGRGQTDNYGYTF.

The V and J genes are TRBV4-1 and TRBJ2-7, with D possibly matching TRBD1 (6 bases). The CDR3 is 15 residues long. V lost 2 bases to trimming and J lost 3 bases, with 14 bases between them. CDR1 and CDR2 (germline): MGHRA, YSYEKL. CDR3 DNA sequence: TGCGCCAGCAGCCAACCCCGTACAGGGAACTACGAGCAGTACTTC. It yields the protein CASSQPRTGNYEQYF.

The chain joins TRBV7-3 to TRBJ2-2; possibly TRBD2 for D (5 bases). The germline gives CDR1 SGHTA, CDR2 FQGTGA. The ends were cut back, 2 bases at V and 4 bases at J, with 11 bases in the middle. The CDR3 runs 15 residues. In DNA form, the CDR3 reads TGTGCCAGCAGCTTAGTGAATGCGGGCACCGGGGAGCTGTTTTTT. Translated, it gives CASSLVNAGTGELFF.

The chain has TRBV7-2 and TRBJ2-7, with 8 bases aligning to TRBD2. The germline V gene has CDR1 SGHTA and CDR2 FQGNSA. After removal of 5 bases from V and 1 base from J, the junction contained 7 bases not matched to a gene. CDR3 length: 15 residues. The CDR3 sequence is CASSALAVPSYEQYF. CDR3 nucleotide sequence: TGTGCCAGCAGCGCACTAGCGGTCCCGTCCTACGAGCAGTACTTC.

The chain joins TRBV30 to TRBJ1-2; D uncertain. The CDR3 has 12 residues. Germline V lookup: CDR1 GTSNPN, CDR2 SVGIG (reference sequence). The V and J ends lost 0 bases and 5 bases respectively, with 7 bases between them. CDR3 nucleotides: TGTGCCTGGAGTGTCGGACGGTATGGCTACACCTTC. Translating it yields CAWSVGRYGYTF.

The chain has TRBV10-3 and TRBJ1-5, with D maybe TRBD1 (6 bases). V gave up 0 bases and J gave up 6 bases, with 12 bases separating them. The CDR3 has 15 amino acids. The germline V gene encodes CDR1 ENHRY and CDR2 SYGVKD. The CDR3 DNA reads TGTGCCATCAGTGAGTCCCCAGGGGAAGGTCAGCCCCAGCATTTT. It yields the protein CAISESPGEGQPQHF.

The CDR3 sequence: CASSLGGSTEAFF. As DNA, the CDR3 is TGTGCCAGCAGTTTAGGAGGGAGCACTGAAGCTTTCTTT. The chain combines TRBV6-6 with TRBJ1-1; no definite D call. Germline CDR1 reads MNHNY; CDR2 reads SVGAGI (reference sequence). This CDR3 is 13 amino acids long. Trimming pared 4 bases from V and 4 bases from J, leaving 10 bases between.

In DNA, the CDR3 is TGTGCCAGCAGCTTCACTAGCGGGGGGGCCTATGAGCAGTTCTTC. Protein product: CASSFTSGGAYEQFF. This chain joins TRBV7-3 and TRBJ2-1; TRBD2 matches 13 bases. V lost 3 bases, J lost 8 bases, and 4 bases stayed unmatched. The length of the CDR3 is 15 residues. Germline V gives CDR1 SGHTA, CDR2 FQGTGA.

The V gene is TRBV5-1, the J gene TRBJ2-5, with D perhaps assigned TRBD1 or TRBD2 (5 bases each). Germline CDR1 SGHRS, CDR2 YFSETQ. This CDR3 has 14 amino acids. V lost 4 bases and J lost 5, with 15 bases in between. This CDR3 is CASSHRDPGETQYF. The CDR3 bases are TGCGCCAGCAGCCACCGGGACCCCGGGGAGACCCAGTACTTC.

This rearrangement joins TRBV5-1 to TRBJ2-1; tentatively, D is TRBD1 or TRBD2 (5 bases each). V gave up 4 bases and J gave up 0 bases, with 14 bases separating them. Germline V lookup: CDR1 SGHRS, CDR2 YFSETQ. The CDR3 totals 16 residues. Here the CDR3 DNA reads TGCGCCAGCAGCCGGGACGGAAATAGCTCCTACAATGAGCAGTTCTTC. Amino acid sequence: CASSRDGNSSYNEQFF.

CDR3 residues: CASSQDRQGKLFF. CDR3 DNA: TGTGCCAGCAGCCAAGATCGACAGGGTAAACTGTTTTTT. The chain combines TRBV14 with TRBJ1-4, with 7 bases lining up with TRBD1. Losses at the gene ends were 0 bases for V and 11 bases for J; bases not matched to a gene: 3. Germline-derived CDR1 and CDR2 are SGHDN and FVKESK. The CDR3 is made up of 13 amino acids.

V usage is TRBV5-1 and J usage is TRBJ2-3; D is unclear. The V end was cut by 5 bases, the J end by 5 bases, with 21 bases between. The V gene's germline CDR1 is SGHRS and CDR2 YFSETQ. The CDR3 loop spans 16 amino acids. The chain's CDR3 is CASSTEAATTGDTQYF. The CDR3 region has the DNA TGCGCCAGCAGTACCGAGGCGGCCACCACGGGAGATACGCAGTATTTT.

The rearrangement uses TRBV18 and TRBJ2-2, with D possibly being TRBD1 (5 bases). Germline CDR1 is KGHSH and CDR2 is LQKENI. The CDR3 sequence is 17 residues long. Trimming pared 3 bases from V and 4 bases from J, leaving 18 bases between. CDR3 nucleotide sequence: TGTGCCAGCTCACCTTTCGGACAAACCCAACTCACCGGGGAGCTGTTTTTT. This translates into CASSPFGQTQLTGELFF.

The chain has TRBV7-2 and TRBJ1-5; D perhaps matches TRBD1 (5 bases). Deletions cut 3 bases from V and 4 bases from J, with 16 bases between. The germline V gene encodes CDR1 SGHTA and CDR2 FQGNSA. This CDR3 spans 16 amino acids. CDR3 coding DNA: TGTGCCAGCAGCTTCGCGGGACGTGGGGGGAATCAGCCCCAGCATTTT. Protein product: CASSFAGRGGNQPQHF.

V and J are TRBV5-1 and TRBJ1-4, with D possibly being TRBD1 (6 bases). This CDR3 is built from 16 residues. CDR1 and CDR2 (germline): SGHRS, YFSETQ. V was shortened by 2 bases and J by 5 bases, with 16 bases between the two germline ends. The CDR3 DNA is TGCGCCAGCAGCTTCAATGGTGGGGGCCTGAATGAAAAACTGTTTTTT. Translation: CASSFNGGGLNEKLFF.

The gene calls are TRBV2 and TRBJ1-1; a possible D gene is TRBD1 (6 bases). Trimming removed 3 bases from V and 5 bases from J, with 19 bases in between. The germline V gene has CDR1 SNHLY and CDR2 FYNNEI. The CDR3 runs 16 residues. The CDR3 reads CASSDRGGQKGTEAFF. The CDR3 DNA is TGTGCCAGCAGTGATCGCGGGGGGCAAAAGGGGACTGAAGCTTTCTTT.

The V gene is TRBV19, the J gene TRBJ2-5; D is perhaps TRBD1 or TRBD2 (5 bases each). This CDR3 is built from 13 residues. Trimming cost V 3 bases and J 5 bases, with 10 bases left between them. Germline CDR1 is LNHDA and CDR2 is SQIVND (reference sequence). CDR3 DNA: TGTGCCAGTAGTATTATATGGGGGGAGACCCAGTACTTC. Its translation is CASSIIWGETQYF. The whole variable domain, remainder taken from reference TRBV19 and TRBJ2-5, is DGGITQSPKYLFRKEGQNVTLSCEQNLNHDAMYWYRQDPGQGLRLIYYSQIVNDFQKGDIAEGYSVSREKKESFPLTVTSAQKNPTAFYLCASSIIWGETQYFGPGTRLLVL.